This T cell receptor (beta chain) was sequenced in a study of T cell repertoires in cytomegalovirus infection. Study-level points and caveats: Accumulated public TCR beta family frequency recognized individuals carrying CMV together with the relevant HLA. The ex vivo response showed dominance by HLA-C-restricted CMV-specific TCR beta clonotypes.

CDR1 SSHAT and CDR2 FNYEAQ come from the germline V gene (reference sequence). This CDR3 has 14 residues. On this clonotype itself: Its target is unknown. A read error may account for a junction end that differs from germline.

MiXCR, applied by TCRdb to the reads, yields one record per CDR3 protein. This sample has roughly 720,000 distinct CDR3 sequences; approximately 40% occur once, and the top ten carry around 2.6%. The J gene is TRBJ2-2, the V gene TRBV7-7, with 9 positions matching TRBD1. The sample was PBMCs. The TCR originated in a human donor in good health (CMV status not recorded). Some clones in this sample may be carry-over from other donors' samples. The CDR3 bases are TGTGCTAGCAGCCAGGGACAGGGCACCGGGGAGCTGTTTTTT. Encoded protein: CASSQGQGTGELFF.